The clone carrying this T cell receptor (beta chain) was found a few times. Its antigen is undetermined. The CDR3 consists of 14 residues. Unmatched junction bases numbered 8, after V lost 7 bases and J lost 4 bases. Unique molecular identifiers had been added to the TCR beta cDNA libraries. The T cell input of about 0.85 to 10 million gave a few hundred thousand cDNA molecules. TCRdb independently ran MiXCR on the PCR reads; one entry per CDR3 protein. In the table there are more than 450,000 distinct CDR3 sequences, around 31% of which are singletons. The entry originates in a study of post-analysis software for immune sequencing data. The overall study: Multiple sclerosis in the patients followed relapsing-remitting, secondary progressive and progressive-relapsing courses. Study outcomes and limitations: Controls had significantly higher normalized Chao1 diversity than multiple sclerosis patients. F measure grouped same-batch samples tightly together. TRBV segments more frequent in patients than in controls numbered a few and included TRBV5-6, TRBV5-1 and TRBV20-1.

The sequence derives from a girl aged 2 to 17 with multiple sclerosis. The rearrangement uses TRBV12-3 or TRBV12-4 and TRBJ1-2; 8 bases map to TRBD1. The sample consisted of blood. CDR3 nucleotide sequence: TGTGCCAGCATTAGGGGGACAGGAGGCTATGGCTACACCTTC. It translates to CASIRGTGGYGYTF.